A selection of T cell receptor beta chains follows, all from one sample in a study of T cell responses to AZD1222 COVID-19 vaccine. Here immunoSEQ multiplex PCR was the method, and the copy in TCRdb shows in-frame clones only, minus some. The sample shows 100,000 or so clones, roughly nine tenths of them seen only once. The sample consisted of peripheral blood, taken 28 days after the second AZD1222 dose. These receptors all stem from an adult who received the AZD1222 COVID-19 vaccine. Both conserved end residues are part of each CDR3. The D gene is left open where the match is weak. Rows give clone size only sometimes, using once, few, many, or a class for an expanded clone.

v_gene: TRBV4-1
abundance: -
d_gene: -
j_gene: TRBJ1-3
len: 17
CDR3aa: CASSQVVRVDSGNTIYF
CDR3nt: TGCGCCAGCAGCCAAGTGGTCCGGGTCGACTCTGGAAACACCATATATTTT

v_gene: TRBV2
abundance: -
d_gene: TRBD2
j_gene: TRBJ2-1
len: 16
CDR3aa: CASSSQAGLLNNEQFF
CDR3nt: TGTGCCAGCAGTAGCCAGGCGGGACTATTAAACAATGAGCAGTTCTTC

v_gene: TRBV9
abundance: -
d_gene: -
j_gene: TRBJ1-3
len: 18
CDR3aa: CASSFTPGGASSGNTIYF
CDR3nt: TGTGCCAGCAGCTTCACCCCGGGAGGCGCGAGCTCTGGAAACACCATATATTTT

v_gene: TRBV11-2
abundance: -
d_gene: TRBD1
j_gene: TRBJ2-5
len: 14
CDR3aa: CASSFWDREETQYF
CDR3nt: TGTGCCAGCAGCTTTTGGGACAGGGAAGAGACCCAGTACTTC

v_gene: TRBV2
abundance: few
d_gene: TRBD1
j_gene: TRBJ2-1
len: 15
CDR3aa: CASSLTGQQYNEQFF
CDR3nt: TGTGCCAGCAGTCTTACGGGACAGCAATACAATGAGCAGTTCTTC

v_gene: TRBV15
abundance: few
d_gene: TRBD1
j_gene: TRBJ1-1
len: 13
CDR3aa: CATRLTGFTEAFF
CDR3nt: TGTGCCACCAGGCTGACAGGGTTTACTGAAGCTTTCTTT

v_gene: TRBV27
abundance: -
d_gene: -
j_gene: TRBJ1-6
len: 15
CDR3aa: CASSFRSSYNSPLHF
CDR3nt: TGTGCCAGCAGTTTTAGGAGCTCCTATAATTCACCCCTCCACTTT

v_gene: TRBV19
abundance: -
d_gene: TRBD2
j_gene: TRBJ2-4
len: 19
CDR3aa: CASSILSWREGLAKNIQYF
CDR3nt: TGTGCCAGTAGTATCTTATCCTGGAGGGAGGGCCTAGCCAAAAACATTCAGTACTTC

v_gene: TRBV19
abundance: -
d_gene: TRBD2
j_gene: TRBJ2-1
len: 16
CDR3aa: CASSIDSSGSYNEQFF
CDR3nt: TGTGCCAGTAGTATAGATAGTAGCGGGAGCTACAATGAGCAGTTCTTC

v_gene: TRBV28
abundance: few
d_gene: TRBD1
j_gene: TRBJ2-7
len: 12
CDR3aa: CASSQGEYEQYF
CDR3nt: TGTGCCAGCAGCCAGGGGGAGTACGAGCAGTACTTC

v_gene: TRBV15
abundance: -
d_gene: TRBD1
j_gene: TRBJ1-5
len: 17
CDR3aa: CATSRGATGTENQPQHF
CDR3nt: TGTGCCACCAGCAGAGGGGCGACCGGGACAGAAAATCAGCCCCAGCATTTT

v_gene: TRBV20-1
abundance: -
d_gene: -
j_gene: TRBJ1-1
len: 15
CDR3aa: CSASPSVLGNTEAFF
CDR3nt: TGCAGTGCTAGTCCATCGGTTCTAGGGAACACTGAAGCTTTCTTT

v_gene: TRBV2
abundance: -
d_gene: -
j_gene: TRBJ1-1
len: 13
CDR3aa: CASSVQGHTEAFF
CDR3nt: TGTGCCAGCAGTGTACAGGGTCACACTGAAGCTTTCTTT

v_gene: TRBV6-6
abundance: -
d_gene: TRBD1
j_gene: TRBJ2-7
len: 16
CDR3aa: CASSYSQGAGSYEQYF
CDR3nt: TGTGCCAGCAGTTACTCGCAGGGGGCAGGGTCCTACGAGCAGTACTTC

v_gene: TRBV27
abundance: once
d_gene: -
j_gene: TRBJ1-1
len: 16
CDR3aa: CASSLWTVMKNTEAFF
CDR3nt: TGTGCCAGCAGTTTATGGACAGTTATGAAGAACACTGAAGCTTTCTTT

v_gene: TRBV6-1
abundance: once
d_gene: -
j_gene: TRBJ2-7
len: 12
CDR3aa: CASSDGAQQQYF
CDR3nt: TGTGCCAGCAGTGATGGGGCCCAACAGCAGTACTTC

v_gene: TRBV2
abundance: -
d_gene: -
j_gene: TRBJ2-1
len: 12
CDR3aa: CASNSPENEQFF
CDR3nt: TGTGCCAGCAACTCCCCGGAGAATGAGCAGTTCTTC

v_gene: TRBV5-1
abundance: -
d_gene: -
j_gene: TRBJ1-5
len: 15
CDR3aa: CASSPRVGGNQPQHF
CDR3nt: TGCGCCAGCAGCCCTAGGGTAGGCGGCAATCAGCCCCAGCATTTT

v_gene: TRBV5-8
abundance: -
d_gene: -
j_gene: TRBJ2-1
len: 18
CDR3aa: CASSKVSLALSSYNEQFF
CDR3nt: TGTGCCAGCAGCAAGGTCAGTCTAGCGTTGAGCTCCTACAATGAGCAGTTCTTC

v_gene: TRBV19
abundance: -
d_gene: -
j_gene: TRBJ2-1
len: 18
CDR3aa: CASSIDTSRGDAYNEQFF
CDR3nt: TGTGCCAGTAGTATAGACACCAGTAGGGGTGATGCCTACAATGAGCAGTTCTTC

v_gene: TRBV30
abundance: -
d_gene: TRBD1
j_gene: TRBJ1-3
len: 16
CDR3aa: CAWSAQQGSSGNTIYF
CDR3nt: TGTGCCTGGAGTGCTCAACAGGGGAGCTCTGGAAACACCATATATTTT

v_gene: TRBV11-2
abundance: -
d_gene: -
j_gene: TRBJ2-7
len: 15
CDR3aa: CASSYGLTSGEEQYF
CDR3nt: TGTGCCAGCAGTTATGGACTGACCTCCGGGGAAGAGCAGTACTTC

v_gene: TRBV6-5
abundance: -
d_gene: -
j_gene: TRBJ2-7
len: 14
CDR3aa: CASSLGTGAYEQYF
CDR3nt: TGTGCCAGCAGCCTTGGGACGGGCGCCTACGAGCAGTACTTC

v_gene: TRBV5-8
abundance: -
d_gene: TRBD1
j_gene: TRBJ1-1
len: 15
CDR3aa: CASSLWSGGSTEAFF
CDR3nt: TGTGCCAGCAGCTTGTGGTCAGGGGGTAGCACTGAAGCTTTCTTT

v_gene: TRBV6-6
abundance: -
d_gene: -
j_gene: TRBJ1-5
len: 13
CDR3aa: CASSSRGNQPQHF
CDR3nt: TGTGCCAGCAGTTCGAGGGGGAATCAGCCCCAGCATTTT

v_gene: TRBV7-2
abundance: -
d_gene: TRBD1
j_gene: TRBJ2-5
len: 13
CDR3aa: CASSPDRGETQYF
CDR3nt: TGTGCCAGCAGCCCGGACAGGGGAGAGACCCAGTACTTC

v_gene: TRBV29-1
abundance: -
d_gene: -
j_gene: TRBJ1-5
len: 12
CDR3aa: CSARDANQPQHF
CDR3nt: TGCAGCGCCCGGGACGCCAATCAGCCCCAGCATTTT

v_gene: TRBV9
abundance: -
d_gene: -
j_gene: TRBJ2-2
len: 11
CDR3aa: CASGWPGELFF
CDR3nt: TGTGCCAGCGGGTGGCCCGGGGAGCTGTTTTTT

v_gene: TRBV7-3
abundance: -
d_gene: TRBD1
j_gene: TRBJ2-6
len: 15
CDR3aa: CASSLQGAGANVLTF
CDR3nt: TGTGCCAGCAGCTTACAGGGGGCTGGGGCCAACGTCCTGACTTTC

v_gene: TRBV14
abundance: -
d_gene: TRBD1
j_gene: TRBJ1-6
len: 11
CDR3aa: CAVFSRGPLHF
CDR3nt: TGTGCCGTCTTTTCCAGGGGGCCCCTCCACTTT

v_gene: TRBV7-2
abundance: -
d_gene: -
j_gene: TRBJ2-5
len: 17
CDR3aa: CASSLALGAGVGETQYF
CDR3nt: TGTGCCAGCAGCTTGGCCCTGGGGGCGGGAGTGGGGGAGACCCAGTACTTC

v_gene: TRBV6-4
abundance: -
d_gene: -
j_gene: TRBJ1-6
len: 17
CDR3aa: CASSPEGRVSSNSPLHF
CDR3nt: TGTGCCAGCAGTCCCGAGGGGAGGGTCAGTTCTAATTCACCCCTCCACTTT

v_gene: TRBV6-2/TRBV6-3
abundance: -
d_gene: TRBD2
j_gene: TRBJ2-1
len: 18
CDR3aa: CASSSGTSGRAGRNEQFF
CDR3nt: TGTGCCAGCAGTTCCGGGACTAGCGGGAGGGCCGGGAGGAATGAGCAGTTCTTC

v_gene: TRBV27
abundance: -
d_gene: TRBD2
j_gene: TRBJ2-7
len: 17
CDR3aa: CASSLVGTSGNSYEQYF
CDR3nt: TGTGCCAGCAGTTTAGTGGGGACTAGCGGGAACTCCTACGAGCAGTACTTC

v_gene: TRBV6-5
abundance: -
d_gene: -
j_gene: TRBJ2-1
len: 15
CDR3aa: CASSYSHSRRNEQFF
CDR3nt: TGTGCCAGCAGTTACTCCCACTCTCGGCGGAATGAGCAGTTCTTC

v_gene: TRBV6-5
abundance: -
d_gene: -
j_gene: TRBJ2-7
len: 12
CDR3aa: CASSTGKYEQYF
CDR3nt: TGTGCCAGCAGTACTGGGAAATACGAGCAGTACTTC

v_gene: TRBV28
abundance: -
d_gene: -
j_gene: TRBJ2-1
len: 13
CDR3aa: CASTKTGINEQFF
CDR3nt: TGTGCCAGCACTAAGACAGGAATTAATGAGCAGTTCTTC

v_gene: TRBV7-6
abundance: -
d_gene: -
j_gene: TRBJ2-5
len: 15
CDR3aa: CASSLAGSRQETQYF
CDR3nt: TGTGCCAGCAGCTTAGCCGGATCCCGCCAAGAGACCCAGTACTTC

v_gene: TRBV14
abundance: -
d_gene: -
j_gene: TRBJ2-2
len: 14
CDR3aa: CASSPRLLTGELFF
CDR3nt: TGTGCCAGCAGCCCTAGACTCCTTACCGGGGAGCTGTTTTTT

v_gene: TRBV28
abundance: -
d_gene: -
j_gene: TRBJ2-7
len: 14
CDR3aa: CASSFFRGAREQYF
CDR3nt: TGTGCCAGCAGTTTCTTCAGGGGGGCGAGGGAGCAGTACTTC

v_gene: TRBV29-1
abundance: -
d_gene: TRBD1
j_gene: TRBJ2-3
len: 15
CDR3aa: CSVARTGGAGDTQYF
CDR3nt: TGCAGCGTTGCCCGGACAGGGGGCGCAGGAGATACGCAGTATTTT

v_gene: TRBV7-2
abundance: -
d_gene: -
j_gene: TRBJ1-2
len: 12
CDR3aa: CASSWQSDGYTF
CDR3nt: TGTGCCAGCAGCTGGCAATCGGATGGCTACACCTTC

v_gene: TRBV5-4
abundance: -
d_gene: -
j_gene: TRBJ2-7
len: 17
CDR3aa: CASSAATGRTRESEQYF
CDR3nt: TGTGCCAGCAGCGCCGCGACAGGACGGACTCGTGAGAGTGAGCAGTACTTC

v_gene: TRBV19
abundance: once
d_gene: -
j_gene: TRBJ1-5
len: 15
CDR3aa: CASSIKGLNNQPQHF
CDR3nt: TGTGCCAGTAGTATAAAGGGCCTCAACAATCAGCCCCAGCATTTT

v_gene: TRBV9
abundance: -
d_gene: -
j_gene: TRBJ1-4
len: 15
CDR3aa: CASSVGSATNEKLFF
CDR3nt: TGTGCCAGCAGCGTAGGCTCTGCAACTAATGAAAAACTGTTTTTT